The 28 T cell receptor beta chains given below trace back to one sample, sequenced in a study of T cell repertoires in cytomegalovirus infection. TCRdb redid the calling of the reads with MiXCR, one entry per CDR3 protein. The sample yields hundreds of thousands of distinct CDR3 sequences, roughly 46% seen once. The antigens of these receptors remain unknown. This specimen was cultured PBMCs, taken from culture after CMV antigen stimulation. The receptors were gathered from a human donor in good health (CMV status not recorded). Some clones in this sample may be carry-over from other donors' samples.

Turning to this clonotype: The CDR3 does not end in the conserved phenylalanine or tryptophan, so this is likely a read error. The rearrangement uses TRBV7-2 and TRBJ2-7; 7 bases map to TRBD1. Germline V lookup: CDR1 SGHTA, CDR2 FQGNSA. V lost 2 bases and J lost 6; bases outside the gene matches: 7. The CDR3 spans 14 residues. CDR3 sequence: CASSLYRGLSEQYL. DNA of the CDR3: TGTGCCAGCAGCTTATACAGGGGCCTCAGCGAGCAGTACTTA.

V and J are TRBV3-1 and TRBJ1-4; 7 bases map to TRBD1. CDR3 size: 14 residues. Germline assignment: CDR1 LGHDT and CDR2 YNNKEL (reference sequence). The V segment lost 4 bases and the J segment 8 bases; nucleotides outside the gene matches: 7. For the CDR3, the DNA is TGTGCCAGCAGCCCGACAGGGATTGGAGAAAAACTGTTTTTT. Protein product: CASSPTGIGEKLFF.

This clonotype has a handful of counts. CDR3 sequence reads: CASSLGQGLWYGYTF. Here the CDR3 DNA reads TGTGCCAGCAGTTTAGGGCAGGGGTTATGGTATGGCTACACCTTC. The rearrangement uses TRBV12-3 or TRBV12-4 and TRBJ1-2, with D possibly TRBD1 on 6 matching bases. The CDR3 is 15 amino acids. Trimming removed 1 base at V and 5 bases at J, with 14 bases between.

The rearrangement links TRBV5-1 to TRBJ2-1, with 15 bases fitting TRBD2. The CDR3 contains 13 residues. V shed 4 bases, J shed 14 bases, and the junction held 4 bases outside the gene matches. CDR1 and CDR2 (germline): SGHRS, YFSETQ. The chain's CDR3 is CASSQGLAGGEFF. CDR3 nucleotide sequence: TGCGCCAGCAGCCAGGGACTAGCGGGGGGAGAGTTCTTC. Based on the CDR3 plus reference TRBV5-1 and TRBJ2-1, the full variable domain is KAGVTQTPRYLIKTRGQQVTLSCSPISGHRSVSWYQQTPGQGLQFLFEYFSETQRNKGNFPGRFSGRQFSNSRSEMNVSTLELGDSALYLCASSQGLAGGEFFGPGTRLTVL.

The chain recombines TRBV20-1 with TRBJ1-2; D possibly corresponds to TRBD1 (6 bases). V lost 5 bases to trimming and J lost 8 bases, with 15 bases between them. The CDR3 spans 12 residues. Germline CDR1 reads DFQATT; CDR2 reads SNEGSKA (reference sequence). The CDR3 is CSAAGTREGYTF. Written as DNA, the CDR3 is TGCAGTGCTGCGGGGACACGCGAGGGCTACACCTTC.

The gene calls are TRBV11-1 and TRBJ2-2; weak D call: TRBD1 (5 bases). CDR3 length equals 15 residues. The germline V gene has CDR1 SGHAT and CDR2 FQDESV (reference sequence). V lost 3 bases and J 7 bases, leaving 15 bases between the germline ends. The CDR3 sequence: CASSLPGSSFGELFF. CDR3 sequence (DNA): TGTGCCAGCAGCTTGCCAGGGTCATCCTTCGGGGAGCTGTTTTTT.

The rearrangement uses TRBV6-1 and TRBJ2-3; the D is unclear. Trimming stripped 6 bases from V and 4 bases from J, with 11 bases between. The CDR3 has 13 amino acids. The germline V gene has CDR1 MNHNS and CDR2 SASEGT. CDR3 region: CASSPVGPDTQYF. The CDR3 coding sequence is TGTGCCAGCAGCCCTGTGGGTCCAGATACGCAGTATTTT.

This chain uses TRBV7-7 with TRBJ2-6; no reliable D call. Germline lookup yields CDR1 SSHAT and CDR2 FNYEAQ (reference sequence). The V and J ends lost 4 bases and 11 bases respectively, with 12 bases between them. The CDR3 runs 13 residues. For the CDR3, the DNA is TGTGCCAGCAGCTCCCTCCATCAAGACGTCCTGACTTTC. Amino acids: CASSSLHQDVLTF.

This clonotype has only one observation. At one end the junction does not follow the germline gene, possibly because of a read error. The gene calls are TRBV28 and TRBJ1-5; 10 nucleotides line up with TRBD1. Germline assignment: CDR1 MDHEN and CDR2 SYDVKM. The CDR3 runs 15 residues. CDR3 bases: TGTGTCAGCAGTCAGGGACAGGGGACCGCGAAGCCCCAGCATTTT. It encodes CVSSQGQGTAKPQHF.

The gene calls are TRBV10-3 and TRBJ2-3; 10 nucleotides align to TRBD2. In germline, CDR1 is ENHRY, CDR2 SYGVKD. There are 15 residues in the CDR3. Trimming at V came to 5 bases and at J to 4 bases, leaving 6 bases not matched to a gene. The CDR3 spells CAISSGTSEPDTQYF. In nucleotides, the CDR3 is TGTGCCATCAGTTCCGGGACTAGCGAGCCAGATACGCAGTATTTT.

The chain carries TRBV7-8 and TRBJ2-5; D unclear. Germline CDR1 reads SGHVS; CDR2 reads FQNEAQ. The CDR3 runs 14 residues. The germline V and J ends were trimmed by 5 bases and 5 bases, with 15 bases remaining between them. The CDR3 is CASSPDPVRETQYF. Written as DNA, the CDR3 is TGTGCCAGCAGCCCGGACCCCGTTCGGGAGACCCAGTACTTC.

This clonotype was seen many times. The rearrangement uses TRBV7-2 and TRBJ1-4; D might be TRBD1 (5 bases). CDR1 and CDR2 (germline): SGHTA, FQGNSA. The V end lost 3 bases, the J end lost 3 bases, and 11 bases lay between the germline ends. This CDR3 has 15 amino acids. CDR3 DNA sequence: TGTGCCAGCAGCTTTAGGGGACGTTCTAATGAAAAACTGTTTTTT. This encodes CASSFRGRSNEKLFF.

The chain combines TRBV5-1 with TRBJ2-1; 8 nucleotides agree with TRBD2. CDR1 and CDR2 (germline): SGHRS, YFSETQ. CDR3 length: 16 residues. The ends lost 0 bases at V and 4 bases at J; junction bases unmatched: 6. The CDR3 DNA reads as TGCGCCAGCAGCTTGGCACCGCGGGGGGCTTACAATGAGCAGTTCTTC. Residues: CASSLAPRGAYNEQFF. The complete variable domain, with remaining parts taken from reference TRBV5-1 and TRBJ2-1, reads KAGVTQTPRYLIKTRGQQVTLSCSPISGHRSVSWYQQTPGQGLQFLFEYFSETQRNKGNFPGRFSGRQFSNSRSEMNVSTLELGDSALYLCASSLAPRGAYNEQFFGPGTRLTVL.

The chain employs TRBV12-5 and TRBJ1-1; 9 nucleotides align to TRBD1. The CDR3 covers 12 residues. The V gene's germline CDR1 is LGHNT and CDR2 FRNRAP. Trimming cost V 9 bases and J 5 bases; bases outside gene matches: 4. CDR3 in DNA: TGTGCTAGCGGGACAGGGTGGACTGAAGCTTTCTTT. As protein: CASGTGWTEAFF.

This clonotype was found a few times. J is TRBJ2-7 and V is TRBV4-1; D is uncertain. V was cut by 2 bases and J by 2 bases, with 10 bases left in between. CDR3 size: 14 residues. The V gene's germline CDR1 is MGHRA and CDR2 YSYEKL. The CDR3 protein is CASSQTDGAYEQYF. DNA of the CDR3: TGCGCCAGCAGCCAAACGGACGGAGCCTACGAGCAGTACTTC.

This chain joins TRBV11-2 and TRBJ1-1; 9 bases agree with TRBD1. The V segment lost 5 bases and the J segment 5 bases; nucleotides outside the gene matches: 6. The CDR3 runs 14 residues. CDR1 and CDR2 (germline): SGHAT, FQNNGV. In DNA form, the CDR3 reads TGTGCCAGCAGCCGCACCGGGACAGGGACTGAAGCTTTCTTT. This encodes CASSRTGTGTEAFF.

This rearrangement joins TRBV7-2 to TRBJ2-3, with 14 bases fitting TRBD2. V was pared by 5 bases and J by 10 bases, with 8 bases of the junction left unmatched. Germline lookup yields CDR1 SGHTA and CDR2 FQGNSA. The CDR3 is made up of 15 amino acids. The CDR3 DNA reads TGTGCCAGCAGCCTGGGGACTAGCGGGAGTTCTTCGCAGTATTTT. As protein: CASSLGTSGSSSQYF.

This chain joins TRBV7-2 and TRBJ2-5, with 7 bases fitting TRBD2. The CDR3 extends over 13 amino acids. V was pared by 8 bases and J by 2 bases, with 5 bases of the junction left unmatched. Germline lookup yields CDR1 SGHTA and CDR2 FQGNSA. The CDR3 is CASGTTLQETQYF. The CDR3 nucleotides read TGTGCCAGCGGGACTACCCTACAAGAGACCCAGTACTTC.

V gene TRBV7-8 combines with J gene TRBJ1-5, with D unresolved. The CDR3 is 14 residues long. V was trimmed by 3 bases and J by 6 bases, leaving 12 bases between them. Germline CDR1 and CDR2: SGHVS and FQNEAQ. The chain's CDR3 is CASSFRPNSQPQHF. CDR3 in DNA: TGTGCCAGCAGCTTCCGGCCGAACAGTCAGCCCCAGCATTTT.

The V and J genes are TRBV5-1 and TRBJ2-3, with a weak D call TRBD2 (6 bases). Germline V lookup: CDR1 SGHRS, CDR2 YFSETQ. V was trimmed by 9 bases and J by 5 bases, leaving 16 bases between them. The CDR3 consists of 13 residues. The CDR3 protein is CATSGGVEDTQYF. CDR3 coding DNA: TGCGCCACCTCTGGAGGGGTTGAAGATACGCAGTATTTT.

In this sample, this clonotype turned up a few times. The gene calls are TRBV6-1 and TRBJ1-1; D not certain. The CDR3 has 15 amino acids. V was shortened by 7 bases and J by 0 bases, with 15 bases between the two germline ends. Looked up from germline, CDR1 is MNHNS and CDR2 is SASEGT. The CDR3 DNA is TGTGCCAGCACTCGAATTCGATATATGAACACTGAAGCTTTCTTT. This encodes CASTRIRYMNTEAFF.

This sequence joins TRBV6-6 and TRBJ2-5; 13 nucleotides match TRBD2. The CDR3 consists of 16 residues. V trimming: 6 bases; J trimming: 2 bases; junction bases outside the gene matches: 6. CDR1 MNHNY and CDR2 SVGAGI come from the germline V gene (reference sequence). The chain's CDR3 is CASSPGLAGVQETQYF. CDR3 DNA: TGTGCCAGCAGCCCCGGACTAGCGGGAGTGCAAGAGACCCAGTACTTC.

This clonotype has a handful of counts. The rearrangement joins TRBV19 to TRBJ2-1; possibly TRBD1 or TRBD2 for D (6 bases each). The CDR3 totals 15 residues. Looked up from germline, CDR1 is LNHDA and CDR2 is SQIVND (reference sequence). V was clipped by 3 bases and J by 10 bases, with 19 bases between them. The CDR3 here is CASSIRQGGLEEQFF. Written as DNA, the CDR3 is TGTGCCAGTAGTATCAGACAAGGGGGGTTAGAGGAGCAGTTCTTC.

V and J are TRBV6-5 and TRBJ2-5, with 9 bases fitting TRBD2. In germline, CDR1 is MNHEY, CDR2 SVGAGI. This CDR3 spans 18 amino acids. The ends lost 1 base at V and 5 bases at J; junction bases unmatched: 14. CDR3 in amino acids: CASSYFNSGSLRGETQYF. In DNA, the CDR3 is TGTGCCAGCAGTTACTTCAATAGCGGGAGCCTGAGGGGGGAGACCCAGTACTTC.

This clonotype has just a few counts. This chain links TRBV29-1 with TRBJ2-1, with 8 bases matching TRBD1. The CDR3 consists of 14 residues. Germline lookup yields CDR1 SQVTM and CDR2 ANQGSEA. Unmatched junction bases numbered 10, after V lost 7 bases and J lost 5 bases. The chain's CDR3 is CSGWTGMWDNEQFF. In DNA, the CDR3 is TGCAGCGGGTGGACAGGGATGTGGGACAATGAGCAGTTCTTC.

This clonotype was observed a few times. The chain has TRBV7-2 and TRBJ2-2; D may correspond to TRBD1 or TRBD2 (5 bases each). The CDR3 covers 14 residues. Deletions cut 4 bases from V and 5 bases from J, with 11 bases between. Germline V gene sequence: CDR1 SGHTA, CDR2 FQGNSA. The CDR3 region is CASSWDGGTGELFF. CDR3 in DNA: TGTGCCAGCAGCTGGGACGGAGGAACCGGGGAGCTGTTTTTT.

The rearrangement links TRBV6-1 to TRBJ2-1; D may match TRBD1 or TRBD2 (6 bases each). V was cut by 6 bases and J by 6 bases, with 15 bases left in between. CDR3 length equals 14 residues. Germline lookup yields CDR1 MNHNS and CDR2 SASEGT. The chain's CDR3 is CASSHRGTINEQFF. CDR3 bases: TGTGCCAGCAGCCACCGGGGGACAATCAATGAGCAGTTCTTC.

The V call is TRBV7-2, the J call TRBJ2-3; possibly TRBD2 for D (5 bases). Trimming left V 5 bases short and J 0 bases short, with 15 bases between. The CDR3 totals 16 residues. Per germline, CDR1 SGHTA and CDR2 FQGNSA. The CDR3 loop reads CASSLYSVISTDTQYF. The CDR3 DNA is TGTGCCAGCAGCCTCTATAGCGTTATTAGCACAGATACGCAGTATTTT.